A single count supports the clone carrying this T cell receptor (beta chain). What it binds is unknown. Blood got drawn at baseline, again on cycle 4 day 1, and then on cycle 7 day 1. This sample is part of a study of OX40 agonist ivuxolimab in advanced cancers. Study results and caveats: Still undetermined is the antigen specificity of the expanded peripheral T cells.

The method was immunoSEQ multiplex PCR; TCRdb's version includes in-frame clones alone and lacks a portion of them. The sample includes nearly 60,000 clones, approximately 75% of them seen just once. The specimen was CD4+ or CD8+ T cells sorted from blood, collected in a trial of the OX40 agonist ivuxolimab. The TCR sequence derives from an adult with an advanced solid tumor such as melanoma, head and neck, liver or kidney cancer.

The CDR3 here is CAGSRGVGTGELFF. In DNA, the CDR3 is TGTGCCGGGTCGCGGGGGGTGGGGACCGGGGAGCTGTTTTTT. The chain combines TRBV2 with TRBJ2-2; 8 bases map to TRBD2. The CDR3 extends over 14 amino acids. Germline assignment: CDR1 SNHLY and CDR2 FYNNEI. The J segment lost 5 bases and the V segment lost 11 bases, leaving 10 bases of the junction unmatched.